This section outlines one TCR beta chain sequence together with its context. In the original processing: Amplification of reference gene primers provided the estimated nucleated cell counts. Clones were sequenced by immunoSEQ multiplex PCR, and TCRdb holds only the in-frame ones, with some missing. V and J calls plus clone size are reproduced from that table; the DNA served to infer D and trimming. The sample lists fewer than 350,000 clones; roughly 86% were seen once. This record belongs to a study of blood T cell repertoires in COVID-19. Study details: COVID-19 samples collected from the United States, Italy and Spain covered acute and convalescent phases. Sources were T cells, B-cell-depleted T cells, or PBMCs; the material itself was cDNA or gDNA.

The sample was peripheral blood. The TCR comes from a man in his late teens or twenties with active or convalescent COVID-19.

The CDR3 coding sequence is TGTGCCAGCAGCCACCCAGACCCGAAGCGGGGGGGCTGGGAGACCCAGTACTTC. It encodes CASSHPDPKRGGWETQYF. V is TRBV14 and J is TRBJ2-5, with TRBD2 matching 10 bases. Germline values: CDR1 SGHDN, CDR2 FVKESK. The CDR3 is 18 amino acids. V lost 3 bases to trimming and J lost 5 bases; unmatched junction nucleotides: 15.